A single sample is the source of the 28 T cell receptor beta chains below, sequenced in a study of STAT5B mutations in CD4+ large granular lymphocyte leukemia. Assay: immunoSEQ multiplex PCR; the TCRdb copy retains only in-frame clones and omits some. This repertoire shows just over 25,000 clones, approximately 81% found once; its top ten account for 0.3% to 0.4%. The specimen sequenced was CD4+ T cells from blood buffy coats. These receptors were taken from a human donor in good health.

This clone was counted a few times. An end of the junction does not agree with germline; a read error may underlie this. The chain is built from TRBV5-4 and TRBJ2-7; D call uncertain. The germline CDR1 and CDR2 sequences are SGHNT and YYREEE (reference sequence). CDR3 length: 12 amino acids. CDR3 bases: TGTGCCAGCAGCTTGAGTGGTGGCGTTGGGGACTTC. It codes for CASSLSGGVGDF.

The chain carries TRBV19 and TRBJ1-1; D might be TRBD1 (5 bases). The CDR3 runs to 14 residues. CDR1 is LNHDA and CDR2 is SQIVND in the germline V gene (reference sequence). V lost 7 bases and J 5 bases, leaving 17 bases between the germline ends. CDR3 sequence reads: CASKVPGGVTEAFF. The CDR3 DNA reads as TGTGCCAGTAAAGTCCCGGGGGGAGTGACTGAAGCTTTCTTT.

The rearrangement uses TRBV9 and TRBJ2-2; 10 nucleotides match TRBD2. Germline V CDR1 and CDR2: SGDLS, YYNGEE. Trimming took 3 bases from V and 3 from J; bases not matched to a gene: 5. The CDR3 sequence is 16 residues long. The CDR3 nucleotides are TGTGCCAGCAGCGCCCGGACTAGCGGCTACACCGGGGAGCTGTTTTTT. It specifies CASSARTSGYTGELFF. Together with reference TRBV9 and TRBJ2-2, the CDR3 gives the full variable domain: DSGVTQTPKHLITATGQRVTLRCSPRSGDLSVYWYQQSLDQGLQFLIQYYNGEERAKGNILERFSAQQFPDLHSELNLSSLELGDSALYFCASSARTSGYTGELFFGEGSRLTVL.

V usage is TRBV11-2 and J usage is TRBJ1-2; D not resolved. The germline V gene encodes CDR1 SGHAT and CDR2 FQNNGV. V lost 5 bases and J lost 4, with 11 bases in between. The CDR3 has 13 amino acids. The chain's CDR3 is CASSAQPGYGYTF. Here the CDR3 DNA reads TGTGCCAGCAGCGCACAACCCGGCTATGGCTACACCTTC.

The V gene is TRBV10-3, the J gene TRBJ2-4, with 7 bases that match TRBD1. This CDR3 spans 13 amino acids. The V gene's germline CDR1 is ENHRY and CDR2 SYGVKD. V lost 4 bases and J lost 8; bases outside the gene matches: 5. CDR3 amino acids: CAISGQGRDIQYF. DNA for the CDR3: TGTGCCATCAGTGGACAGGGTCGGGACATTCAGTACTTC.

As concerns this clone: A junction end diverges from the germline sequence, so it may reflect a read error. J is TRBJ1-5 and V is TRBV25-1, with 7 bases lining up with TRBD1. The CDR3 loop spans 14 amino acids. From germline, CDR1 is MGHDK and CDR2 SYGVNS. Written as DNA, the CDR3 is TGTGCCAGCAGCCAGACAGGGCGCAAGCAGCCCCAGCATTTT. This sequence encodes CASSQTGRKQPQHF.

This chain connects TRBV28 to TRBJ2-7, with a weak D call TRBD2 (6 bases). Germline values: CDR1 MDHEN, CDR2 SYDVKM. V lost 4 bases and J 0 bases, leaving 13 bases between the germline ends. CDR3 size: 15 residues. The CDR3 loop reads CASSSPGLFSYEQYF. The CDR3 DNA is TGTGCCAGCAGTTCGCCGGGACTGTTCTCCTACGAGCAGTACTTC.

A single count supports this clone. V gene TRBV11-2 combines with J gene TRBJ2-2, with a tentative D call TRBD1 (6 bases). Germline V CDR1 and CDR2: SGHAT, FQNNGV. V lost 0 bases, J lost 9 bases, and 14 bases lay in between. This CDR3 is 15 amino acids long. The DNA for the CDR3 is TGTGCCAGCAGCTTAGACCAGGGGACCCACCGGGAGCTGTTTTTT. Residues: CASSLDQGTHRELFF.

For this clone: One end of the junction is discordant with germline, which a read error may explain. Other DNA sequences in this sample translate to the same CDR3. V usage is TRBV5-1 and J usage is TRBJ1-1; D gene uncertain. This CDR3 has 14 residues. The germline V gene has CDR1 SGHRS and CDR2 YFSETQ. Here the CDR3 reads CASSASPNPTEAFF. CDR3 DNA: TGCGCCAGCAGCGCCTCACCTAACCCCACTGAAGCCTTCTTT.

The chain joins TRBV28 to TRBJ2-3, with D unresolved. CDR3 length: 12 residues. V was pared by 6 bases and J by 0 bases, with 4 bases between. CDR1 MDHEN and CDR2 SYDVKM come from the germline V gene. In DNA form, the CDR3 reads TGTGCCAGCAGGGGGAGCACAGATACGCAGTATTTT. Its protein is CASRGSTDTQYF. Full variable domain (outside the CDR3, taken from reference TRBV28 and TRBJ2-3): DVKVTQSSRYLVKRTGEKVFLECVQDMDHENMFWYRQDPGLGLRLIYFSYDVKMKEKGDIPEGYSVSREKKERFSLILESASTNQTSMYLCASRGSTDTQYFGPGTRLTVL.

The gene calls are TRBV6-5 and TRBJ1-3; D is perhaps TRBD1 (5 bases). The V gene's germline CDR1 is MNHEY and CDR2 SVGAGI. Trimming took off 0 bases at V and 2 bases at J, with 8 bases between the two ends. This CDR3 has 15 amino acids. CDR3 sequence reads: CASSYSAGPGNTIYF. CDR3 DNA: TGTGCCAGCAGTTACTCAGCGGGACCTGGAAACACCATATATTTT.

This chain links TRBV27 with TRBJ2-7, with a possible D match to TRBD2 (5 bases). Trimming left V 6 bases short and J 5 bases short, with 20 bases between. The CDR3 consists of 15 residues. Germline CDR1 is MNHEY and CDR2 is SMNVEV (reference sequence). CDR3 sequence: CASSPRPNPGNEQYF. The CDR3 bases are TGTGCCAGCAGCCCCCGGCCCAATCCGGGGAACGAGCAGTACTTC.

Remarks on this clone: Other nucleotide sequences from this sample produce the same CDR3. This chain links TRBV7-2 with TRBJ2-7, with a tentative D call TRBD2 (5 bases). CDR3 size: 14 residues. V lost 5 bases and J lost 7, with 18 bases in between. Germline V gene data show CDR1 as SGHTA and CDR2 as FQGNSA. The CDR3 sequence: CASSPSGIKYEQYF. The CDR3, as DNA: TGTGCCAGCAGCCCCTCCGGGATAAAATATGAGCAGTACTTC.

V gene TRBV18 combines with J gene TRBJ2-6; no reliable D call. The germline gives CDR1 KGHSH, CDR2 LQKENI. Trimming stripped 3 bases from V and 0 bases from J, with 6 bases between. The CDR3 spans 15 residues. The CDR3 is CASSPLGSGANVLTF. The CDR3 nucleotides read TGTGCCAGCTCACCCTTGGGCTCTGGGGCCAACGTCCTGACTTTC.

The table lists this clone with a count of one. The chain couples TRBV9 to TRBJ2-3; the D gene is possibly TRBD1 (5 bases). The ends were cut back, 5 bases at V and 2 bases at J, with 12 bases in the middle. Germline V CDR1 and CDR2: SGDLS, YYNGEE. There are 14 residues in the CDR3. The CDR3 loop reads CASRGRRNTDTQYF. As DNA, the CDR3 is TGTGCCAGCAGGGGGCGGAGAAACACAGATACGCAGTATTTT.

This chain links TRBV29-1 with TRBJ2-1; 7 nucleotides agree with TRBD2. Trimming at V came to 3 bases and at J to 4 bases, leaving 9 bases not matched to a gene. The CDR3 is made up of 15 amino acids. In germline, CDR1 is SQVTM, CDR2 ANQGSEA. This chain's CDR3 is CSVEGGQGSYNEQFF. Written as DNA, the CDR3 is TGCAGCGTTGAGGGAGGGCAGGGAAGTTACAATGAGCAGTTCTTC.

This chain connects TRBV5-6 to TRBJ2-3; TRBD1 matches 7 bases. With V trimmed by 0 bases and J by 4 bases, 5 bases remained unmatched. CDR3 length: 15 residues. Germline V lookup: CDR1 SGHDT, CDR2 YYEEEE. This chain's CDR3 is CASSLEGGAADTQYF. In DNA, the CDR3 is TGTGCCAGCAGCTTGGAAGGGGGCGCGGCAGATACGCAGTATTTT.

This chain links TRBV7-8 with TRBJ2-3; no clear D. The CDR3 extends over 17 amino acids. V was cut by 4 bases and J by 0 bases, with 17 bases left in between. Germline CDR1 is SGHVS and CDR2 is FQNEAQ. CDR3 nucleotide sequence: TGTGCCAGCAGCTCAGATCAGACACCGACTAGCACAGATACGCAGTATTTT. This sequence encodes CASSSDQTPTSTDTQYF.

V and J are TRBV2 and TRBJ1-1; D is ambiguous. Germline CDR1 and CDR2: SNHLY and FYNNEI. This CDR3 region has 13 residues. V was trimmed by 4 bases and J by 7 bases, leaving 13 bases between them. DNA of the CDR3: TGTGCCAGCAGTGGGTCGCGTCAAGGTGAAGCTTTCTTT. As protein: CASSGSRQGEAFF. Combining the CDR3 with reference TRBV2 and TRBJ1-1 gives the whole variable domain EPEVTQTPSHQVTQMGQEVILRCVPISNHLYFYWYRQILGQKVEFLVSFYNNEISEKSEIFDDQFSVERPDGSNFTLKIRSTKLEDSAMYFCASSGSRQGEAFFGQGTRLTVV.

CDR3 DNA sequence: TGCGCCAGCATTCCCCGGGACAGGGGAGACGAGCAGTACTTC. Protein product: CASIPRDRGDEQYF. This chain connects TRBV10-1 to TRBJ2-7, with 10 bases fitting TRBD1. The ends lost 7 bases at V and 5 bases at J; junction bases unmatched: 8. CDR3 length equals 14 residues. In germline, CDR1 is WNHNN, CDR2 SYGVQD (reference sequence).

V gene TRBV19 combines with J gene TRBJ1-6; 8 positions match TRBD1. The germline CDR1 and CDR2 sequences are LNHDA and SQIVND (reference sequence). The CDR3 runs 18 residues. V lost 5 bases to trimming and J lost 1 base; unmatched junction nucleotides: 10. DNA of the CDR3: TGTGCCAGTAGTTCCCGAGCGGACAGGGTTTCCTATAATTCACCCCTCCACTTT. Its translation: CASSSRADRVSYNSPLHF.

Concerning this clone itself: This CDR3 is also generated by other DNA sequences in the sample. The genes are TRBV2 and TRBJ1-1, with TRBD1 as a possible D gene (5 bases). CDR3 length: 14 residues. V lost 6 bases and J 0 bases, leaving 11 bases between the germline ends. Germline values: CDR1 SNHLY, CDR2 FYNNEI. In DNA, the CDR3 is TGTGCCAGCAGGAGGGGACGGTTGAACACTGAAGCTTTCTTT. Protein: CASRRGRLNTEAFF.

The rearrangement uses TRBV28 and TRBJ1-4; a weak D match, TRBD1 (5 bases). CDR1 and CDR2 from the germline V gene are MDHEN and SYDVKM. The CDR3 contains 14 residues. Trimming removed 5 bases from V and 8 bases from J, with 15 bases in between. In DNA form, the CDR3 reads TGTGCCAGCAGTGGGGACCTCACGGGAGAAAAACTGTTTTTT. It encodes CASSGDLTGEKLFF.

The sample holds a few counts of this clone. The chain recombines TRBV7-2 with TRBJ2-4; D not certain. Trimming removed 2 bases from V and 0 bases from J, with 8 bases in between. The CDR3 contains 15 residues. CDR1 and CDR2 from the germline V gene are SGHTA and FQGNSA. CDR3 nucleotide sequence: TGTGCCAGCAGCTTATCACAACTAGCCAAAAACATTCAGTACTTC. This encodes CASSLSQLAKNIQYF.

The chain couples TRBV4-2 to TRBJ1-3; unclear D gene. The CDR3 spans 16 residues. V was clipped by 1 base and J by 1 base, with 11 bases between them. The V gene's germline CDR1 is LGHNA and CDR2 YNFKEQ. The CDR3 sequence is CASSQVTAPSGNTIYF. The CDR3 coding sequence is TGTGCCAGCAGCCAAGTAACAGCACCTTCTGGAAACACCATATATTTT.

The V gene is TRBV25-1, the J gene TRBJ2-5; D is possibly TRBD2 (6 bases). The V end was cut by 2 bases, the J end by 5 bases, with 9 bases between. In germline, CDR1 is MGHDK, CDR2 SYGVNS. The CDR3 extends over 13 amino acids. The CDR3 is CASSEGGPETQYF. CDR3 nucleotides: TGTGCCAGCAGTGAAGGAGGGCCGGAGACCCAGTACTTC.

The rearrangement joins TRBV28 to TRBJ1-1, with 7 bases identical to TRBD1. V was clipped by 6 bases and J by 2 bases; unmatched bases: 3. Germline assignment: CDR1 MDHEN and CDR2 SYDVKM. The CDR3 covers 13 residues. As DNA, the CDR3 is TGTGCCAGCAGGGGACAGCCAAACACTGAAGCTTTCTTT. Translation gives CASRGQPNTEAFF.

The V gene is TRBV7-2, the J gene TRBJ2-5; TRBD2 is a possible D gene (6 bases). The CDR3 has 14 residues. Trimming pared 7 bases from V and 7 bases from J, leaving 19 bases between. Germline values: CDR1 SGHTA, CDR2 FQGNSA. The CDR3, as DNA: TGTGCCAGCATCCGACTAGGGGCCACTGGGACCCAGTACTTC. Translating it yields CASIRLGATGTQYF.